The 12 T cell receptor beta chains given below trace back to one sample, sequenced in a study of blood T cell repertoires in COVID-19. Profiling relied on immunoSEQ multiplex PCR, and the TCRdb table lists in-frame clones only, not all of them. Of over 200,000 clones detected, around 80% appear once; the ten largest clones hold 0.95% to 1.5%. Sequenced sample: peripheral blood. These TCRs come from a woman in her 30s with COVID-19, enrolled during active disease.

This sequence joins TRBV6-5 and TRBJ1-2, with TRBD1 matching 8 bases. The junction had 5 bases not matched to a gene; V was cut back by 0 bases and J by 8 bases. Germline V lookup: CDR1 MNHEY, CDR2 SVGAGI. This CDR3 has 14 amino acids. Written as DNA, the CDR3 is TGTGCCAGCAGTTACTCTGACAGGGGTAGAGGCTACACCTTC. Amino acids: CASSYSDRGRGYTF.

The J gene is TRBJ1-4, the V gene TRBV6-6; possible D gene TRBD1, 6 bases. CDR3 length: 16 amino acids. CDR1 is MNHNY and CDR2 is SVGAGI in the germline V gene (reference sequence). Trimming stripped 3 bases from V and 0 bases from J, with 11 bases between. In nucleotides, the CDR3 is TGTGCCAGCAGTTATCCGCAGGGGCCAACTAATGAAAAACTGTTTTTT. Protein product: CASSYPQGPTNEKLFF.

This chain connects TRBV11-2 to TRBJ2-7, with D perhaps matching TRBD1 (6 bases). In germline, CDR1 is SGHAT, CDR2 FQNNGV. Trimming left V 5 bases short and J 5 bases short, with 7 bases between. The CDR3 extends over 11 amino acids. The CDR3 loop reads CASSPGDEQYF. The DNA for the CDR3 is TGTGCCAGCAGCCCAGGGGACGAGCAGTACTTC.

The rearrangement uses TRBV4-3 and TRBJ2-1; 10 bases are shared with TRBD2. The CDR3 length is 17 residues. Losses at the gene ends were 1 base for V and 8 bases for J; bases not matched to a gene: 11. The germline CDR1 and CDR2 sequences are LGHNA and YSLEER. The CDR3 here is CASSQGTSGSWGDEQFF. In nucleotides, the CDR3 is TGCGCCAGCAGCCAAGGGACTAGCGGTTCCTGGGGCGATGAGCAGTTCTTC.

On this clone: Other DNA sequences of this sample code for an identical CDR3. The J gene is TRBJ1-2, the V gene TRBV7-9; D not certain. Trimming shortened V by 1 base and J by 4 bases, and 4 bases separated the two germline ends. The germline V gene encodes CDR1 SEHNR and CDR2 FQNEAQ (reference sequence). CDR3 size: 12 residues. The CDR3 bases are TGTGCCAGCAGCTTAGACTCCTATGGCTACACCTTC. This encodes CASSLDSYGYTF.

The rearrangement joins TRBV20-1 to TRBJ2-7; possible D gene TRBD1, 5 bases. V was cut by 3 bases and J by 0 bases, with 15 bases left in between. Germline V CDR1 and CDR2: DFQATT, SNEGSKA (reference sequence). This CDR3 region has 15 residues. CDR3 DNA sequence: TGCAGTGCTAGTCCCGACAGCCGTAGCTCCTACGAGCAGTACTTC. Its protein is CSASPDSRSSYEQYF.

The rearrangement uses TRBV9 and TRBJ2-2, with unresolved D. The CDR3 is 16 amino acids. V shed 5 bases and J shed 0 bases, with 14 bases lying between them. Germline assignment: CDR1 SGDLS and CDR2 YYNGEE. The chain's CDR3 is CASRGSNTANTGELFF. The CDR3 DNA reads as TGTGCCAGCAGAGGATCGAACACAGCGAACACCGGGGAGCTGTTTTTT.

The CDR3 sequence is CASSSEAAGNQPQHF. The CDR3 DNA reads TGTGCCAGCAGCTCTGAGGCGGCGGGCAATCAGCCCCAGCATTTT. This chain connects TRBV7-6 to TRBJ1-5, with D uncertain. Trimming left V 4 bases short and J 2 bases short, with 12 bases between. Germline V gives CDR1 SGHVS, CDR2 FNYEAQ. This CDR3 has 15 amino acids. Looking up the rest from reference TRBV7-6 and TRBJ1-5 gives the full variable domain: GAGVSQSPRYKVTKRGQDVALRCDPISGHVSLYWYRQALGQGPEFLTYFNYEAQQDKSGLPNDRFSAERPEGSISTLTIQRTEQRDSAMYRCASSSEAAGNQPQHFGDGTRLSIL.

V is TRBV10-3 and J is TRBJ1-2; tentative D call: TRBD1 (6 bases). Deletions cut 1 base from V and 5 bases from J, with 14 bases between. Germline CDR1 ENHRY, CDR2 SYGVKD. CDR3 length: 15 amino acids. The CDR3 reads CAISEWAGVRYGYTF. The CDR3, as DNA: TGTGCCATCAGTGAGTGGGCAGGGGTTCGTTATGGCTACACCTTC.

The sample holds one count of this clone. CDR3 sequence reads: CASSLGGISEAFF. CDR3 nucleotides: TGTGCCAGCAGCTTGGGCGGGATATCGGAAGCTTTCTTT. The chain joins TRBV5-5 to TRBJ1-1, with D uncertain. This CDR3 is 13 amino acids long. V was pared by 0 bases and J by 8 bases, with 11 bases between. Germline CDR1 and CDR2: SGHKS and YYEKEE (reference sequence). The full variable domain, with the rest looked up from reference TRBV5-5 and TRBJ1-1, is DAGVTQSPTHLIKTRGQQVTLRCSPISGHKSVSWYQQVLGQGPQFIFQYYEKEERGRGNFPDRFSARQFPNYSSELNVNALLLGDSALYLCASSLGGISEAFFGQGTRLTVV.

The V gene is TRBV19, the J gene TRBJ2-4; 8 bases are a match to TRBD1. V shed 4 bases, J shed 3 bases, and the junction held 8 bases outside the gene matches. The CDR3 is made up of 16 amino acids. The germline CDR1 and CDR2 sequences are LNHDA and SQIVND (reference sequence). CDR3 residues: CASSTTGALDKNIQYF. The CDR3 DNA reads as TGTGCCAGTAGTACGACAGGGGCGTTGGACAAAAACATTCAGTACTTC.

The chain recombines TRBV7-6 with TRBJ2-2; maybe TRBD1 (7 bases). V lost 5 bases and J 3 bases, leaving 13 bases between the germline ends. From germline, CDR1 is SGHVS and CDR2 FNYEAQ. The CDR3 runs 15 residues. CDR3: CASSRGTDYTGELFF. The CDR3 coding sequence is TGTGCCAGCAGCCGCGGGACAGATTACACCGGGGAGCTGTTTTTT.